These 11 T cell receptor beta chains came from one sample sequenced in a study of cytomegalovirus exposure and HLA in healthy donors. With 60 Vbeta and 13 Jbeta primers, the PCR was carried out. The method was immunoSEQ multiplex PCR; TCRdb's version includes in-frame clones alone and lacks a portion of them. The sample holds some 150,000 clones, 76% seen once. The sequenced sample consisted of PBMCs. These receptors all stem from a female donor in good health and CMV-seronegative.

The gene calls are TRBV7-2 and TRBJ1-3; maybe TRBD1 (6 bases). Germline V gene lookup returns CDR1 SGHTA and CDR2 FQGNSA. This CDR3 is built from 15 residues. The V end was cut by 6 bases, the J end by 2 bases, with 14 bases between. The CDR3 sequence: CASSPDRMPGNTIYF. In DNA, the CDR3 is TGTGCCAGCAGTCCCGACAGGATGCCTGGAAACACCATATATTTT.

This clone appeared once. The chain couples TRBV6-5 to TRBJ1-6, with TRBD1 matching over 7 bases. The trim removed 6 bases at V and 10 bases at J, leaving 9 bases unmatched. CDR3 length equals 14 residues. From germline, CDR1 is MNHEY and CDR2 SVGAGI. In DNA form, the CDR3 reads TGTGCCAGCAGGGAGACAGGGTATGGATCACCCCTCCACTTT. Encoded protein: CASRETGYGSPLHF.

The gene calls are TRBV11-3 and TRBJ2-2; 9 bases are shared with TRBD2. Losses at the gene ends were 1 base for V and 5 bases for J; bases not matched to a gene: 5. This CDR3 is built from 16 residues. CDR1 and CDR2 (germline): SGHNT, YENEEA. The CDR3 protein is CASSLGFSGRTGELFF. The CDR3 bases are TGTGCCAGCAGCTTAGGCTTTAGCGGGAGAACCGGGGAGCTGTTTTTT.

V is TRBV18 and J is TRBJ2-5, with a possible D match to TRBD1 (6 bases). The V end lost 8 bases, the J end lost 4 bases, and 20 bases lay between the germline ends. CDR3 length equals 15 residues. Per germline, CDR1 KGHSH and CDR2 LQKENI. CDR3 DNA: TGTGCCAGCCGAGATCTTAACAGGGAAAGAGAGACCCAGTACTTC. This codes for CASRDLNRERETQYF.

The chain has TRBV9 and TRBJ2-5; 7 nucleotides align to TRBD2. Gene TRBJ2-7 matches the end of the DNA better, so the J call may be wrong. Germline V gene sequence: CDR1 SGDLS, CDR2 YYNGEE. This CDR3 region has 15 residues. CDR3 region: CASSVEGREIYEQYF. The DNA of the CDR3 is TGTGCCAGCAGCGTAGAAGGGCGGGAGATCTACGAGCAGTACTTC.

As to this clone: The junction departs from germline at one end; a sequencing error may be responsible. The chain uses TRBV6-1 and TRBJ2-7, with 11 bases matching TRBD2. This CDR3 contains 14 residues. The germline gives CDR1 MNHNS, CDR2 SASEGT. This CDR3 reads CARIAGGPSHEQYF. CDR3 nucleotide sequence: TGTGCCAGAATAGCGGGAGGGCCCTCCCACGAGCAGTACTTC.

This CDR3 reads CASSPLAGPQETQYF. CDR3 nucleotide sequence: TGTGCCAGCTCACCACTAGCGGGACCCCAAGAGACCCAGTACTTC. The chain employs TRBV18 and TRBJ2-5; 8 bases line up with TRBD2. This CDR3 spans 15 amino acids. V shed 1 base and J 1 base; nucleotides not matched to a gene: 2. Germline V lookup: CDR1 KGHSH, CDR2 LQKENI.

The chain recombines TRBV11-3 with TRBJ2-1; TRBD2 agrees at 9 bases. The CDR3 runs to 14 residues. The junction had 0 bases not matched to a gene; V was cut back by 1 base and J by 5 bases. CDR1 SGHNT and CDR2 YENEEA come from the germline V gene. The CDR3: CASSLGGRDNEQFF. The CDR3, as DNA: TGTGCCAGCAGCTTAGGCGGGAGGGACAATGAGCAGTTCTTC.

V is TRBV19 and J is TRBJ1-2; no reliable D call. The germline CDR1 and CDR2 sequences are LNHDA and SQIVND (reference sequence). CDR3 size: 16 residues. Trimming shortened V by 1 base and J by 5 bases, and 17 bases separated the two germline ends. CDR3 protein: CASSIVPEGRRYGYTF. CDR3 coding DNA: TGTGCCAGTAGTATAGTGCCGGAGGGCAGACGTTATGGCTACACCTTC. Looking up the rest from reference TRBV19 and TRBJ1-2 gives the full variable domain: DGGITQSPKYLFRKEGQNVTLSCEQNLNHDAMYWYRQDPGQGLRLIYYSQIVNDFQKGDIAEGYSVSREKKESFPLTVTSAQKNPTAFYLCASSIVPEGRRYGYTFGSGTRLTVV.

The V and J genes are TRBV14 and TRBJ2-4; 9 bases are a match to TRBD1. Germline V gene sequence: CDR1 SGHDN, CDR2 FVKESK. This CDR3 spans 17 amino acids. Trimming removed 2 bases from V and 1 base from J; junction bases left unmatched: 6. The CDR3 DNA reads TGTGCCAGCAGCCAATTGGGACAGGGAAACGCCAAAAACATTCAGTACTTC. It is translated as CASSQLGQGNAKNIQYF.

The chain combines TRBV30 with TRBJ2-7; D may be TRBD1 (6 bases). Germline V lookup: CDR1 GTSNPN, CDR2 SVGIG (reference sequence). The CDR3 extends over 15 amino acids. V dropped 0 bases and J dropped 6 bases, with 18 bases sitting between them. Here the CDR3 reads CAWSVPRTEESEQYF. DNA of the CDR3: TGTGCCTGGAGTGTCCCCAGGACAGAAGAGTCCGAGCAGTACTTC.